The 15 T cell receptor beta chains listed next were all sequenced from one sample in a study of cytomegalovirus exposure and HLA in healthy donors. The PCR employed 60 Vbeta primers together with 13 Jbeta primers. Clones were read by immunoSEQ multiplex PCR, and TCRdb kept only the in-frame ones, dropping some. The table includes some 97,000 clones, 84% detected once. The sequencing input was PBMCs. The receptors were sampled from a young woman in good health and CMV-seronegative.

The CDR3: CASSSQGAKNIQYF. CDR3 sequence (DNA): TGTGCCAGCAGCTCCCAGGGGGCCAAAAACATTCAGTACTTC. This chain connects TRBV11-3 to TRBJ2-4; D is perhaps TRBD1 (6 bases). CDR1 is SGHNT and CDR2 is YENEEA in the germline V gene. V gave up 4 bases and J gave up 1 base, with 8 bases separating them. This CDR3 spans 14 amino acids.

The rearrangement uses TRBV2 and TRBJ2-5; 9 nucleotides align to TRBD2. Judging by the DNA end, TRBJ2-7 fits better; the J call may be wrong. Germline V CDR1 and CDR2: SNHLY, FYNNEI. CDR3 length equals 14 residues. The CDR3 sequence is CASRPAGGSYEQYF. CDR3 coding DNA: TGTGCCAGCAGACCAGCGGGGGGCTCCTACGAGCAGTACTTC.

The V gene is TRBV4-2, the J gene TRBJ2-5, with TRBD2 matching over 9 bases. J gave up 5 bases and V 0 bases, and 16 bases lay outside the gene matches. Germline CDR1 is LGHNA and CDR2 is YNFKEQ. The CDR3 consists of 19 residues. The CDR3 bases are TGTGCCAGCAGCCAAGAGTTGGTACGGGCTAGCGGGGCTGGGGAGACCCAGTACTTC. It encodes CASSQELVRASGAGETQYF.

This chain links TRBV6-1 with TRBJ1-2; D uncertain. Trimming removed 2 bases from V and 3 bases from J, with 10 bases in between. CDR3 size: 14 residues. The germline CDR1 and CDR2 sequences are MNHNS and SASEGT. The DNA for the CDR3 is TGTGCCAGCAGTGAAAACAGTAACTACTATGGCTACACCTTC. This sequence encodes CASSENSNYYGYTF.

This clone was recorded once. This sequence joins TRBV11-2 and TRBJ2-1; 14 nucleotides line up with TRBD2. Per germline, CDR1 SGHAT and CDR2 FQNNGV. Trimming took 6 bases from V and 9 from J; bases not matched to a gene: 7. The CDR3 is made up of 15 amino acids. The CDR3 bases are TGTGCCAGCAGTCCCGGGACTAGCGGGAGTGGTGAGCAGTTCTTC. Its protein is CASSPGTSGSGEQFF.

The chain links TRBV5-1 to TRBJ2-1; D might be TRBD1 (6 bases). Trimming pared 3 bases from V and 3 bases from J, leaving 16 bases between. Germline loops: CDR1 SGHRS, CDR2 YFSETQ. The CDR3 contains 16 residues. CDR3 protein: CASSSDPGDIYNEQFF. As DNA, the CDR3 is TGCGCCAGCAGCTCCGACCCAGGGGATATCTACAATGAGCAGTTCTTC.

The CDR3 DNA reads TGTGCCAGCAGCCCTGGGACAGTGCGTCCGGTGTCGGATGGAAACACCATATATTTT. It yields the protein CASSPGTVRPVSDGNTIYF. This sequence joins TRBV28 and TRBJ1-3; 7 bases map to TRBD1. The germline V gene encodes CDR1 MDHEN and CDR2 SYDVKM. J gave up 3 bases and V 6 bases, and 20 bases lay outside the gene matches. The length of the CDR3 is 19 residues.

The CDR3 bases are TGTGCCAGCAGCCTTGGACAGGGTGAAAAACTGTTTTTT. Translating gives CASSLGQGEKLFF. The chain links TRBV7-9 to TRBJ1-4, with 8 bases identical to TRBD1. Germline trimming cut 5 bases from V and 7 bases from J; bases unmatched to any gene: 3. The CDR3 sequence is 13 residues long. Germline CDR1 and CDR2: SEHNR and FQNEAQ (reference sequence).

The rearrangement joins TRBV7-2 to TRBJ1-2; the D gene is possibly TRBD1 (6 bases). V lost 4 bases and J 4 bases, leaving 19 bases between the germline ends. CDR3 length: 16 residues. Germline V lookup: CDR1 SGHTA, CDR2 FQGNSA. In DNA, the CDR3 is TGTGCCAGCAGCTCGTCAAGCGGGGACATCACCTATGGCTACACCTTC. Encoded protein: CASSSSSGDITYGYTF.

CDR3 region: CASSVGGGGYEQYF. The CDR3 region has the DNA TGTGCCAGCAGCGTGGGGGGGGGAGGATACGAGCAGTACTTC. The V call is TRBV9, the J call TRBJ2-7, with 7 bases lining up with TRBD2. The CDR3 spans 14 residues. V was pared by 2 bases and J by 4 bases, with 6 bases of the junction left unmatched. Per the germline V gene, CDR1 is SGDLS and CDR2 is YYNGEE.

The rearrangement links TRBV5-5 to TRBJ2-7; TRBD1 agrees at 10 bases. V shed 4 bases, J shed 0 bases, and the junction held 13 bases outside the gene matches. The CDR3 consists of 18 residues. Germline V gives CDR1 SGHKS, CDR2 YYEKEE (reference sequence). The chain's CDR3 is CASSRGTGANPSSYEQYF. As DNA, the CDR3 is TGTGCCAGCAGCCGTGGGACAGGGGCGAACCCGAGCTCCTACGAGCAGTACTTC.

This clone was seen just once. The chain links TRBV27 to TRBJ2-2; D gene uncertain. The V gene lost 5 bases and the J gene lost 0 bases, with 7 bases spanning the gap. The germline V gene has CDR1 MNHEY and CDR2 SMNVEV (reference sequence). The CDR3 totals 14 residues. CDR3 region: CASSPSANTGELFF. The CDR3 nucleotides are TGTGCCAGCAGTCCGTCCGCGAACACCGGGGAGCTGTTTTTT.

This clone was seen more than once but under ten times. The rearrangement links TRBV7-3 to TRBJ2-3; the match to TRBD2 covers 11 bases. This CDR3 comprises 18 residues. V gave up 0 bases and J gave up 2 bases; unmatched junction bases: 7. Germline CDR1 reads SGHTA; CDR2 reads FQGTGA. CDR3 DNA: TGTGCCAGCAGCTTAACCTATAGCGGGGGGGCCTCCACAGATACGCAGTATTTT. Translation: CASSLTYSGGASTDTQYF.

The CDR3 loop reads CASSLQGQGNEKLFF. In DNA, the CDR3 is TGCGCCAGCAGCTTGCAGGGACAGGGCAATGAAAAACTGTTTTTT. The chain joins TRBV5-1 to TRBJ1-4, with 9 bases aligning to TRBD1. Per the germline V gene, CDR1 is SGHRS and CDR2 is YFSETQ. With V trimmed by 1 base and J by 5 bases, 3 bases remained unmatched. This CDR3 is 15 amino acids long.

This clone has a single count. The chain links TRBV19 to TRBJ2-7; 8 nucleotides agree with TRBD1. CDR3 size: 12 residues. Germline trimming cut 5 bases from V and 6 bases from J; bases unmatched to any gene: 3. In germline, CDR1 is LNHDA, CDR2 SQIVND (reference sequence). DNA of the CDR3: TGTGCCAGTAGTCCAGGGGGCGTCGAGCAGTACTTC. Encoded protein: CASSPGGVEQYF.